This T cell receptor beta chain was recorded in a study of CD8 T cells in ankylosing spondylitis. General observations from the study: Existing reports had already noted some motif variants in reactive arthritis synovial fluid and blood. Typical of ankylosing spondylitis blood, it appeared, was a TCR beta motif of eight highly homologous variants. In ankylosing spondylitis patients, matched synovial fluid reportedly showed significant enrichment of disease-linked clones.

Trimming shortened V by 2 bases and J by 0 bases, and 10 bases separated the two germline ends. The CDR3 runs 15 residues. The germline CDR1 and CDR2 sequences are SGHDN and FVKESK. TCRdb reprocessed the 5' RACE reads via MiXCR and lists one record per CDR3 protein. The repertoire has about 460,000 distinct CDR3 sequences, roughly 5.3% of them found once; the top ten carry under 4.5%. This clonotype was observed at least ten times. Its target is not known. This clonotype was obtained from a male donor with ankylosing spondylitis. Sample: blood, either unsorted or a sorted T cell fraction (not recorded which). V and J are TRBV14 and TRBJ1-1; D ambiguous. CDR3 amino acids: CASSQLEYMNTEAFF. The CDR3, as DNA: TGTGCCAGCAGCCAACTGGAATACATGAACACTGAAGCTTTCTTT.